One sample yielded the 2 T cell receptor beta chains listed below, sequenced in a study of blood T cell repertoires in COVID-19 (dated by TCRdb to about 2020). Library prep was done by the immunoSEQ multiplex PCR assay. This immuneACCESS table, as held by TCRdb, lists in-frame sequences with V and J called but not all clones. Of the missing ones, under half trace to an unresolved V gene in checked studies; the others have no known cause. Present in this sample are 150,000 to 200,000 clones, 88% of which were seen just once. Around 24% of the sample comes from the top ten. The source material was peripheral blood. The receptors stem from a man in his 60s with acute or convalescent COVID-19.

The CDR3 loop is CATQGAGGYTF. Here the CDR3 DNA reads TGTGCCACCCAGGGGGCGGGTGGCTACACCTTC. This chain links TRBV19 with TRBJ1-2; 8 bases align to TRBD1. CDR3 length: 11 residues. V shed 10 bases, J shed 7 bases, and the junction held 5 bases outside the gene matches. Germline lookup yields CDR1 LNHDA and CDR2 SQIVND (reference sequence).

This chain connects TRBV2 to TRBJ2-5; 10 bases line up with TRBD2. Per germline, CDR1 SNHLY and CDR2 FYNNEI. The V segment lost 2 bases and the J segment 4 bases; nucleotides outside the gene matches: 4. The CDR3 length is 15 residues. The CDR3, as DNA: TGTGCCAGCAGTGAATCTCTAGCGGGAGTAGAGACCCAGTACTTC. Translation: CASSESLAGVETQYF.